A single sample gave rise to the 4 T cell receptor beta chains below, sequenced in a study of T cell changes during pregnancy in multiple sclerosis. Sequencing used immunoSEQ multiplex PCR; TCRdb keeps in-frame clones, though not all of them. The data contain 40,000 to 55,000 clones, around nine tenths of them singletons. This sample comprised CD4+ T cells from peripheral blood mononuclear cells, obtained before pregnancy. The receptor source for this set is a female donor with multiple sclerosis, enrolled in a pregnancy study.

The chain carries TRBV5-1 and TRBJ1-4, with D perhaps TRBD1 (6 bases). Germline CDR1 is SGHRS and CDR2 is YFSETQ. Trimming removed 0 bases from V and 8 bases from J, with 11 bases in between. The CDR3 length is 14 residues. This CDR3 is CASSLDGQGEKLFF. In nucleotides, the CDR3 is TGCGCCAGCAGCTTGGATGGGCAGGGGGAAAAACTGTTTTTT.

The chain joins TRBV6-6 to TRBJ1-2, with TRBD1 identical over 7 bases. The junction had 6 bases not matched to a gene; V was cut back by 4 bases and J by 4 bases. The CDR3 runs 14 residues. In germline, CDR1 is MNHNY, CDR2 SVGAGI (reference sequence). In DNA, the CDR3 is TGTGCCAGCAGTTCCCGGACAGGTCTCTATGGCTACACCTTC. It is translated as CASSSRTGLYGYTF.

The chain joins TRBV15 to TRBJ1-5; D remains ambiguous. This CDR3 is 13 amino acids long. With 5 bases removed from V and 0 bases from J, the gap between germline ends came to 5 bases. From germline, CDR1 is LNHNV and CDR2 YYDKDF (reference sequence). CDR3 in amino acids: CATSAASNQPQHF. The DNA for the CDR3 is TGTGCCACCAGCGCGGCTAGCAATCAGCCCCAGCATTTT.

Turning to this clone: The junction differs from germline at one of its ends, possibly a read error. The rearrangement uses TRBV4-1 and TRBJ2-7; 10 nucleotides line up with TRBD1. CDR3 length: 14 residues. Germline V CDR1 and CDR2: MGHRA, YSYEKL. CDR3 amino acids: CASGQDRGRNEQYF. Here the CDR3 DNA reads TGCGCCAGCGGCCAAGACAGGGGGCGCAACGAGCAGTACTTC.